This T cell receptor (beta chain) came from a study of T cell repertoires in cytomegalovirus infection. About the study: Public TCR beta signatures provided an indication of both CMV infection and a matching HLA type. Study-wide points: Carriage of CMV together with the relevant HLA was identifiable through cumulative public TCR beta family frequency.

The germline gives CDR1 LGHDT, CDR2 YNNKEL (reference sequence). The V segment lost 5 bases and the J segment 12 bases; nucleotides outside the gene matches: 8. The CDR3 has 15 amino acids. TCRdb reanalysed the reads using MiXCR and keeps one entry per CDR3 protein. The sample carries around 230,000 distinct CDR3 sequences, roughly 6.5% recorded once. This clonotype appeared many times. The antigen is not known. The TCR comes from a human donor in good health (CMV status not recorded). Some clones in this sample may be carry-over from other donors' samples. The chain recombines TRBV3-1 with TRBJ2-1; 15 positions agree with TRBD2. Sequenced: PBMCs. The CDR3 region is CASSSRTSGGASQFF. The CDR3 region has the DNA TGTGCCAGCAGCTCGAGGACTAGCGGGGGGGCGTCGCAGTTCTTC.